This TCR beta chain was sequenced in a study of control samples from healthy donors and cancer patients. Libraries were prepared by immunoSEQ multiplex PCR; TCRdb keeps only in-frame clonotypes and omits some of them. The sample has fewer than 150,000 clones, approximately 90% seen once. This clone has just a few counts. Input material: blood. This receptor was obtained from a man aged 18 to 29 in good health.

The DNA of the CDR3 is TGTGCCAGCAGCCGGAAACGGGACATACAAGAGACCCAGTACTTC. Translation gives CASSRKRDIQETQYF. The chain couples TRBV7-6 to TRBJ2-5; weak D call: TRBD1 (6 bases). V lost 5 bases and J 2 bases, leaving 15 bases between the germline ends. From germline, CDR1 is SGHVS and CDR2 FNYEAQ. The CDR3 loop spans 15 amino acids.